This entry lists 5 T cell receptor beta chains sequenced from one sample in a study of cytomegalovirus exposure and HLA in healthy donors. PCR employed 60 Vbeta and 13 Jbeta primers. Repertoires were generated with immunoSEQ multiplex PCR, while TCRdb's copy carries only in-frame clones and drops some. The repertoire holds a few hundred thousand clones, with around nine tenths as singletons. The sample consisted of PBMCs. The receptors come from a woman under 30 in good health and CMV-seronegative.

This clone was seen once. The V and J genes are TRBV4-1 and TRBJ2-1, with TRBD2 matching over 13 bases. Unmatched junction bases numbered 6, after V lost 1 base and J lost 3 bases. CDR3 length: 18 residues. Germline CDR1 and CDR2: MGHRA and YSYEKL. The CDR3 nucleotides are TGCGCCAGCAGCCAAGCGGGGACTAGCGGGACGTTCTACAATGAGCAGTTCTTC. It yields the protein CASSQAGTSGTFYNEQFF.

The V call is TRBV10-3, the J call TRBJ1-1; no firm D call. Germline V gene data show CDR1 as ENHRY and CDR2 as SYGVKD. Trimming cost V 3 bases and J 4 bases, with 18 bases left between them. The CDR3 has 16 residues. This chain's CDR3 is CAISDPYGGKGTEAFF. In nucleotides, the CDR3 is TGTGCCATCAGTGATCCCTATGGAGGCAAAGGCACTGAAGCTTTCTTT.

The CDR3 nucleotides are TGTGCCAGCAGCCAAAATGTCGCGGGGGGAACAGATACGCAGTATTTT. Amino acid sequence: CASSQNVAGGTDTQYF. The chain uses TRBV4-2 and TRBJ2-3; TRBD2 agrees at 8 bases. Germline lookup yields CDR1 LGHNA and CDR2 YNFKEQ. Trimming removed 2 bases from V and 3 bases from J; junction bases left unmatched: 7. CDR3 size: 16 residues.

The rearrangement uses TRBV13 and TRBJ1-1, with D tentatively TRBD1 (6 bases). This CDR3 has 13 amino acids. From germline, CDR1 is PRHDT and CDR2 FYEKMQ (reference sequence). Trimming removed 6 bases at V and 4 bases at J, with 12 bases between. The CDR3 loop is CASRINRVTEAFF. DNA for the CDR3: TGTGCCAGCAGAATCAACAGGGTCACTGAAGCTTTCTTT.

The chain couples TRBV5-1 to TRBJ2-5; possibly TRBD1 for D (6 bases). Germline lookup yields CDR1 SGHRS and CDR2 YFSETQ. CDR3 length: 15 residues. V was pared by 0 bases and J by 0 bases, with 9 bases between. The CDR3 nucleotides read TGCGCCAGCAGCTTGGGGGGGCTGAACCAAGAGACCCAGTACTTC. This sequence encodes CASSLGGLNQETQYF. Combining the CDR3 with reference TRBV5-1 and TRBJ2-5 gives the whole variable domain KAGVTQTPRYLIKTRGQQVTLSCSPISGHRSVSWYQQTPGQGLQFLFEYFSETQRNKGNFPGRFSGRQFSNSRSEMNVSTLELGDSALYLCASSLGGLNQETQYFGPGTRLLVL.